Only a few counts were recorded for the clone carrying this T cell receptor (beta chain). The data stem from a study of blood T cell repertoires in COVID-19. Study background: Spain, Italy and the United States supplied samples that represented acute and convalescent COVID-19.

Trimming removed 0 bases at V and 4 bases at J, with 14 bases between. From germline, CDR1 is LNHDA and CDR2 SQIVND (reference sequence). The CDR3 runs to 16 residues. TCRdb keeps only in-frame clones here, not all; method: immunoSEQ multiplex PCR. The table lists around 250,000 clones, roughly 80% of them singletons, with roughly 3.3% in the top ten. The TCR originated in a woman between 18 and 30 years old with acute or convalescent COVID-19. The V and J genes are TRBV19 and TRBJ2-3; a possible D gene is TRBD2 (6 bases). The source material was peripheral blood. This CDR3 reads CASSIDRRERSDTQYF. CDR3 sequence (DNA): TGTGCCAGTAGTATAGATCGCCGGGAGAGGTCAGATACGCAGTATTTT.